The present entry profiles one T cell receptor (beta chain) with its context. Its antigen remains undetermined. It has no much larger one-base neighbor in the sample; base qualities were not kept. Receptors were amplified or captured by the immunoSEQ multiplex PCR assay. For the multiplex PCR, a mixture combining 60 forward primers for TCR Vbeta segments and 13 reverse primers for TCR Jbeta segments was used. A multiplex PCR assay on genomic DNA amplified the CDR3 region of rearranged TCR beta genes. Amplified TCR beta libraries were sequenced as 87-base-pair reads on the Illumina HiSeq System. From the authors' description of their analysis: In a later analysis, 70 million to 95 million unique TCR beta chains were counted across the 666 repertoires, and approximately 9.9 million of these chains were shared by at least two donors. To remove PCR and sequencing errors, raw reads were error-corrected and collapsed into unique sequences using a nearest-neighbor algorithm that merged closely related sequences. To assign V, D and J gene segments, CDR3 sequences were aligned to IMGT reference sequences. Each retained sequence needed at least a six-nucleotide match to both a V gene segment and a J gene segment. A rearrangement was called productive if the CDR3 had no stop codons and remained in frame with V and J, and every other rearrangement was called non-productive. CDR3 was defined by IMGT convention, running from the second conserved V-encoded cysteine to the conserved J-encoded phenylalanine. The earlier analysis of about 570 of the donors excluded any sequence lacking an unambiguous match to a single V gene segment. In an earlier analysis of about 590 of the donors, a V segment was called functional when productive rearrangements were above 56.7%, and segregating when the standard deviation between donors exceeded 5%. To diagnose cytomegalovirus status from the catalog of TCR beta chain sequences, a statistical classification framework was built. In a later analysis, TCR nucleotide sequences were compared against IMGT/GENE-DB human TR gene sequences so that V and J genes could be assigned. A later analysis assigned CDR3 sequences and most-parsimonious VDJ recombination scenarios with the TCRdist pipeline. In a later analysis, each TCR beta chain was defined by its CDR3 amino acid sequence together with its V-gene family, and reads without a unique V-gene family were excluded. A later analysis removed several hundred highly shared, low-generation-probability nucleotide sequences to deal with suspected cross-contamination and a sequencing artifact. In a later analysis, a clonal expansion index was calculated for each public chain from normalized within-repertoire ranks of inferred template counts. A later analysis computed generation probabilities with a VDJ recombination model fitted to out-of-frame rearrangements, and checked the results against IGoR. In a later analysis, TCR-TCR, TCR-HLA and TCR-CMV co-occurrence was scored with hypergeometric tests, and a repertoire-size bias correction was applied to TCR pairs. False discovery rates were estimated in a later analysis by permuting HLA or CMV assignments 20 times. In a later analysis, co-occurring TCRs were grouped using DBSCAN, and TCRdist sequence similarity was added for clustering within HLA-allele-positive subsets. For co-occurrence clustering, repertoires with fewer than 30,000 or more than 120,000 public chains were excluded, along with roughly 5 repertoires with anomalous nucleotide sharing. TCRdb's version of the immuneACCESS table is confined to in-frame rearrangements and falls short of the full clone set. An unresolved V gene accounts for under half of the shortfall where checked; the remainder is of unknown origin. Clone size and V and J calls were adopted from that table, with D and trimming inferred from the DNA. The sample has around 200,000 clones on record, approximately 82% of them singletons. The ten biggest clones cover over 0.5% of the sample.

The CDR3 sequence holds 15 residues, the cysteine and phenylalanine included. Only the CDR3 portion is preserved as DNA: 45 bases, with reading frame beginning at the first base. CDR1 is given as LNHNV and CDR2 as YYDKDF, both from the germline V gene (reference sequence). After removal of 5 bases from V and 8 bases from J, the junction retains 8 bases not matched to a gene. The cohort comprised some 680 healthy bone marrow donors. All cohort members were sampled while nominally healthy, although unrecorded immune exposures were likely present. The donor was CMV seronegative and belonged to the group of roughly 330 seronegative cohort members. Each donor provided a peripheral blood sample, and peripheral blood mononuclear cells were used for TCR beta sequencing. The Qiagen DNeasy Blood Extraction Kit was used to extract genomic DNA from the blood cell samples. The record originates from a study of cytomegalovirus exposure and HLA in healthy donors (dated by TCRdb to the late 2010s). For the wider study: In an earlier analysis of around 540 of the donors, 250 to 350 Gb of sequence data and 117 million unique TCR beta sequences from 180 million or so T cells were reported. The study combined high-throughput TCR immunosequencing, statistical association of individual TCRs with disease status, and machine learning to predict cytomegalovirus infection status. All discovery cohort repertoires had been generated on a single sequencing platform. HLA typing covered class I and class II loci at four-digit resolution. Along with the roughly 670-subject first cohort, a separate validation cohort of over a hundred different subjects was used. Using immunosequencing, the study profiled T cell repertoires from 666 subjects and related those repertoires to cytomegalovirus serostatus. In the later analysis, no new phenotypic data were used to find candidate immune exposures; instead, reliance was placed on TCR beta sequences and their occurrence across donors. Donor age, sex, ethnicity and CMV serostatus were compiled together with the repertoire data. In a later analysis, previously published TCR beta repertoires from more than 500 donors were re-analyzed and high-resolution HLA genotyping was added so that TCR occurrence patterns could be studied. The number of typed donors differed by locus: roughly 629-630 for A, B, C, DRB1 and DQB1; about 520 for DQA1; 606 for DPA1; and some 470 for DPB1. Genome-wide SNP genotypes for about three fifths of the roughly 670 donors were used in a later genetic analysis, which treated that subset as a discovery cohort. An early release covering over 500 HLA-typed donors comprised about 310 gigabases of sequencing data and tens of millions of unique TCR sequences. On average, about 240,000 unique TCR beta nucleotide sequences were sequenced per donor among fewer than 500 genotyped donors of the cohort, with around 19% of those sequences being non-productive. To decide whether each TCR beta V gene segment behaved as functional or pseudogenic, an earlier analysis of approximately 590 of the donors relied on high-throughput TCR beta sequencing. The aim of the study was to test whether cataloging public T cell receptors could identify signatures of past pathogen exposure. The genetic ancestry cluster associated with self-reported Caucasian donors included about 84% of the roughly 400 genotyped donors. Because of strong linkage in the cohort, five DR-DQ haplotypes were treated as single units for association and clustering. Broad study findings and their caveats: Correlated functional status among segregating V segments might be attributable to linkage disequilibrium, but an unknown experimental factor could not be ruled out. Because counts were too low, more than 15 rarely observed V segments, including chromosome 9 orphons, were excluded from the earlier analysis of roughly 580 of the donors. Several of the top co-occurrence clusters appeared to be linked to parvovirus B19, influenza, CMV and Epstein-Barr virus, according to a later analysis. In a later analysis, HLA-associated TCR beta chains were found to be more clonally expanded and to have lower generation probabilities than equally common non-associated chains. The study gave a list of 150 to 200 TCR beta chains associated with cytomegalovirus. Because HLA typing was unavailable for some donors at each locus, only the typed subset was used in association tests. A later genetic analysis reported fewer N-insertions in productive TCRs among donors in an Asian-associated ancestry cluster than the roughly 640-donor mean. Only TCR beta chains were sequenced in this cohort, and the absence of alpha or paired-chain data limited detectable features. At a false discovery rate of 0.05, a later analysis linked 15,000 to 20,000 TCR beta sequences to specific HLA alleles. Roughly uniform sequencing depth across donors was assumed in presence/absence analyses, although this assumption may not hold. The classifier was reported to diagnose cytomegalovirus status with high specificity and sensitivity in both the original and validation cohorts. Broadly in line with IMGT annotations, most TCR beta V segments showed up in productive rearrangements about 90% or about 30% of the time in an earlier analysis of approximately 640 of the donors. For the cohort, immune exposure information was limited to CMV serostatus. A further reported finding was that TCR beta sequences accurately predicted the HLA-A and HLA-B alleles for most subjects in the first cohort. Because the 87-base-pair reads could not distinguish some IMGT-functional V segments, including TRBV6-2 and TRBV6-3, those segments were excluded. According to a later analysis, TCR association rates differed among HLA loci, with DRB1 alleles showing the most associated TCRs and HLA-C alleles showing the fewest. A later genetic analysis associated a missense DCLRE1C variant with V-gene and J-gene trimming of TCR beta chains, and an independent cohort replicated the association. A cluster of highly shared sequence variants was judged likely to be a technical artifact of the sequencing pipeline. In vitro tests confirmed that a few of the cytomegalovirus-associated TCR beta chains recognize cytomegalovirus antigens. The authors suggested that the approach could potentially be generalized to other disease states and immunological phenotypes. Assigning TCR associations to individual alleles was difficult when HLA alleles, especially DR and DQ, strongly co-occurred. According to a later analysis, most CMV-associated TCR beta chains appeared to be HLA-restricted, and the HLA associations seemed to be driven largely by CMV exposure. Across donors, most TCR sequences were observed very rarely, whereas some public TCRs were present in many individuals.

The rearranged chain carries TRBV15 and TRBJ1-4, and 10 bases in between align with TRBD1. This TCR came from a woman aged 35 to 49 in good health and CMV-seronegative. What was sequenced was PBMCs. The CDR3: CATSGLGTGAEKLFF. Read as DNA, the sequence is TGTGCCACCAGCGGCCTCGGGACAGGGGCGGAAAAACTGTTTTTT.